The 11 T cell receptor beta chains listed next were all sequenced from one sample in a study of vaccination and CD4 T cells after COVID-19. These receptors have no identified antigens. Once obtained from cultured CD4+ T cells, the DNA was sequenced using the Oncomine TCR Beta short-read assay. TCRdb independently ran MiXCR on the PCR reads; one entry per CDR3 protein. The sample shows approximately 12,000 distinct CDR3 sequences, under 65% of them seen only once. Regarding treatment: roughly ten-day PBMC culture with coronavirus spike peptide pools or control peptides (ViraFEST assay). Sample: cultured CD4+ T cells from blood, taken after SARS-CoV-2 vaccination. These receptors all come from a human donor with COVID-19.

This clonotype was detected a few times. This chain connects TRBV12-3 or TRBV12-4 to TRBJ1-5, with TRBD1 identical over 9 bases. V was clipped by 7 bases and J by 4 bases; unmatched bases: 2. The CDR3 is 13 amino acids. The CDR3 region is CASKQGANQPQHF. CDR3 coding DNA: TGTGCCAGCAAACAGGGGGCGAATCAGCCCCAGCATTTT.

CDR3 DNA sequence: TGCAGTGCTAACCCGACAGAGAACTATGGCTACACCTTC. As protein: CSANPTENYGYTF. The rearrangement links TRBV20-1 to TRBJ1-2; D might be TRBD1 (5 bases). Germline-derived CDR1 and CDR2 are DFQATT and SNEGSKA (reference sequence). Trimming took off 4 bases at V and 2 bases at J, with 11 bases between the two ends. CDR3 length: 13 amino acids.

J is TRBJ2-5 and V is TRBV5-1; TRBD1 or TRBD2 may be the D gene (5 bases each). The CDR3 spans 13 residues. Germline-derived CDR1 and CDR2 are SGHRS and YFSETQ. V lost 0 bases to trimming and J lost 3 bases, with 6 bases between them. The CDR3 sequence is CASSLVGEETQYF. The CDR3, as DNA: TGCGCCAGCAGCTTGGTGGGGGAAGAGACCCAGTACTTC.

The table lists this clonotype with a few counts. V usage is TRBV2 and J usage is TRBJ1-1, with D uncertain. V gave up 4 bases and J gave up 4 bases, with 13 bases separating them. This CDR3 has 14 residues. The germline gives CDR1 SNHLY, CDR2 FYNNEI. The CDR3 here is CASSGRSRVTEAFF. CDR3 DNA: TGTGCCAGCAGTGGGCGGTCCCGGGTCACTGAAGCTTTCTTT.

The V gene is TRBV11-2, the J gene TRBJ2-1; no firm D call. CDR1 and CDR2 (germline): SGHAT, FQNNGV. This CDR3 region has 12 residues. The ends were cut back, 3 bases at V and 9 bases at J, with 9 bases in the middle. The CDR3 protein is CASSLRSTEQFF. The CDR3 region has the DNA TGTGCCAGCAGCTTGAGGAGCACTGAGCAGTTCTTC.

A few counts support this clonotype. This chain uses TRBV7-9 with TRBJ2-3; 14 bases match TRBD2. Germline loops: CDR1 SEHNR, CDR2 FQNEAQ (reference sequence). V was clipped by 5 bases and J by 8 bases; unmatched bases: 18. This CDR3 comprises 19 residues. CDR3 region: CASSVRTSGGKSLIGTQYF. The CDR3 DNA is TGTGCCAGCAGCGTTAGGACTAGCGGGGGGAAGTCGTTGATCGGTACGCAGTATTTT.

The chain has TRBV7-2 and TRBJ2-1; D is undetermined. The CDR3 has 15 amino acids. Looked up from germline, CDR1 is SGHTA and CDR2 is FQGNSA. V lost 1 base and J 4 bases, leaving 11 bases between the germline ends. CDR3 loop: CASSLDWAKYNEQFF. The CDR3 DNA sequence: TGTGCCAGCAGCTTAGACTGGGCCAAATACAATGAGCAGTTCTTC. Full variable domain (outside the CDR3, taken from reference TRBV7-2 and TRBJ2-1): GAGVSQSPSNKVTEKGKDVELRCDPISGHTALYWYRQSLGQGLEFLIYFQGNSAPDKSGLPSDRFSAERTGGSVSTLTIQRTQQEDSAVYLCASSLDWAKYNEQFFGPGTRLTVL.

The chain carries TRBV7-2 and TRBJ2-1; TRBD2 matches at 13 bases. With 5 bases clipped from V and 8 bases from J, the junction kept 9 bases outside the gene matches. The germline gives CDR1 SGHTA, CDR2 FQGNSA. CDR3 length: 16 residues. CDR3 bases: TGTGCCAGCAGCGATCGGACTAGCGGGGGTCGGTATGAGCAGTTCTTC. Protein sequence: CASSDRTSGGRYEQFF.

V and J are TRBV28 and TRBJ2-1, with a possible D match to TRBD1 (6 bases). The ends were cut back, 7 bases at V and 7 bases at J, with 11 bases in the middle. This CDR3 has 12 amino acids. Germline V CDR1 and CDR2: MDHEN, SYDVKM. CDR3 in amino acids: CASNRVLNEQFF. The CDR3 DNA sequence: TGTGCCAGCAACAGGGTTCTAAATGAGCAGTTCTTC. Full variable domain (remainder filled in from reference TRBV28 and TRBJ2-1): DVKVTQSSRYLVKRTGEKVFLECVQDMDHENMFWYRQDPGLGLRLIYFSYDVKMKEKGDIPEGYSVSREKKERFSLILESASTNQTSMYLCASNRVLNEQFFGPGTRLTVL.

V gene TRBV7-2 combines with J gene TRBJ2-5; the D is unclear. V dropped 2 bases and J dropped 4 bases, with 8 bases sitting between them. This CDR3 region has 13 residues. The V gene's germline CDR1 is SGHTA and CDR2 FQGNSA. CDR3 coding DNA: TGTGCCAGCAGCTTAAATTTTTTAGAGACCCAGTACTTC. Its translation is CASSLNFLETQYF. Complete variable domain (other parts from reference TRBV7-2 and TRBJ2-5): GAGVSQSPSNKVTEKGKDVELRCDPISGHTALYWYRQSLGQGLEFLIYFQGNSAPDKSGLPSDRFSAERTGGSVSTLTIQRTQQEDSAVYLCASSLNFLETQYFGPGTRLLVL.

This clonotype has a single count. The rearrangement joins TRBV7-2 to TRBJ2-1, with a possible D match to TRBD2 (6 bases). From germline, CDR1 is SGHTA and CDR2 FQGNSA. The CDR3 consists of 15 residues. V shed 4 bases and J shed 2 bases, with 12 bases lying between them. CDR3 sequence reads: CASSYSGGAYNEQFF. The DNA for the CDR3 is TGTGCCAGCAGCTACTCGGGCGGGGCCTACAATGAGCAGTTCTTC.